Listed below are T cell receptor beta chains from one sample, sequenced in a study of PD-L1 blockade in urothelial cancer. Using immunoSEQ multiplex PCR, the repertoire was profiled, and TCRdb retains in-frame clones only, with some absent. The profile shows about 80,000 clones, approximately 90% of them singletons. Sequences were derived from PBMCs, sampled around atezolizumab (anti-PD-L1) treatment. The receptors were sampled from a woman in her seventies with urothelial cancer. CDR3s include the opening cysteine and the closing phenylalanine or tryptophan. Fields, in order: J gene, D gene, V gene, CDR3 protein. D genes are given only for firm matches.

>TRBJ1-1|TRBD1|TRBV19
CASSDRVYTEAFF
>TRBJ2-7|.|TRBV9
CASSVSGLSPYEQYF
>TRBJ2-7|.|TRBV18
CASSPQQGGGSSYEQYF
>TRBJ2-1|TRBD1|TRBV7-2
CASSLNARQGDEQFF
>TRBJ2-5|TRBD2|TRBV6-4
CASSALAGGPSETQYF
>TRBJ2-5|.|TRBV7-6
CASRSAGETQYF
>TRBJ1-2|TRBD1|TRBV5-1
CASSLGQGAYYGYTF
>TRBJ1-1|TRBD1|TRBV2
CASNTGTAFVEAFF
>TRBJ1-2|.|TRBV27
CASSFGGGANGYTF
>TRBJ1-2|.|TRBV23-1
CASSHDLQGLINGIANYGYTF
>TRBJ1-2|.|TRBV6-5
CASSYSEIGIYGYTF
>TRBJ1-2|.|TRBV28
CASSPDPRAGYTF
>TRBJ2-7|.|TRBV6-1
CASSHDTGTLDEQYF
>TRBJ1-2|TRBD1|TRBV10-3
CAITRDRETGYTF
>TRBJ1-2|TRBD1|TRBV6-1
CASRTGDSLTYGYTF
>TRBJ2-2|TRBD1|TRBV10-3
CAINKLTGSHTGELFF
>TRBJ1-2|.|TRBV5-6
CASSGWGTGDRYTF
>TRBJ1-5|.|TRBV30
CAWSGGRAGSVNQPQHF
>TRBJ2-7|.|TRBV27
CASSTASSEQYF
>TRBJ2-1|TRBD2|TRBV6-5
CASRRSGGGGEQFF
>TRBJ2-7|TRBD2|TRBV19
CASSIEVAGAYEQYF
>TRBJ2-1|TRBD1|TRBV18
CASQRLTGGTTSSYNEQFF